This T cell receptor beta chain was identified in a study of blood T cell repertoires in COVID-19. Background on the study: Donors of Cohort 3 who recovered were those that had two negative PCRs, clearance, or symptom resolution. The United States, Italy and Spain supplied acute and convalescent COVID-19 samples.

This clone was seen a handful of times. Membership in each cohort depended on participant-reported clinical history. Here immunoSEQ multiplex PCR was the method, and the copy in TCRdb shows in-frame clones only, minus some. The data contain hundreds of thousands of clones, 88% of them singletons. Germline loops: CDR1 SEHNR, CDR2 FQNEAQ (reference sequence). V was trimmed by 0 bases and J by 7 bases, leaving 6 bases between them. CDR3 size: 13 residues. This TCR was sampled from a woman aged 55-75 years in a cohort exposed to, infected with or recovered from COVID-19 (not recorded which). The V call is TRBV7-9, the J call TRBJ1-4; tentative D call: TRBD1 (5 bases). The sample taken for sequencing was PBMCs or T cells enriched from blood (not recorded which). CDR3 in amino acids: CASSLAGGEKLFF. The CDR3 DNA is TGTGCCAGCAGCTTAGCGGGGGGTGAAAAACTGTTTTTT.